The 2 T cell receptor beta chains presented below share a single source sample, sequenced in a study of blood T cell repertoires in COVID-19. The table came from immunoSEQ multiplex PCR; TCRdb's copy has only in-frame clones and leaves some out. The repertoire holds 75,000 to 95,000 clones, with 87% as singletons. Sequencing input: peripheral blood. The receptors stem from a woman aged 55-69 years with COVID-19, enrolled during active disease.

The V call is TRBV29-1, the J call TRBJ1-1; D is uncertain. The CDR3 contains 14 residues. Germline V gene data show CDR1 as SQVTM and CDR2 as ANQGSEA. V was trimmed by 5 bases and J by 8 bases, leaving 21 bases between them. CDR3 nucleotide sequence: TGCAGCGTTCGGGTTGGGGTGGAGGGAGGAGAAGCTTTCTTT. Amino acids: CSVRVGVEGGEAFF. The full variable domain, in which reference TRBV29-1 and TRBJ1-1 provide the parts outside the CDR3, is SAVISQKPSRDICQRGTSLTIQCQVDSQVTMMFWYRQQPGQSLTLIATANQGSEATYESGFVIDKFPISRPNLTFSTLTVSNMSPEDSSIYLCSVRVGVEGGEAFFGQGTRLTVV.

V gene TRBV10-3 combines with J gene TRBJ1-2; 7 nucleotides line up with TRBD1. The CDR3 runs to 17 residues. Germline trimming cut 0 bases from V and 0 bases from J; bases unmatched to any gene: 7. Per germline, CDR1 ENHRY and CDR2 SYGVKD. The DNA of the CDR3 is TGTGCCATCAGTGAGTCCCGGACAGGAGCCTCTAACTATGGCTACACCTTC. Its protein is CAISESRTGASNYGYTF.